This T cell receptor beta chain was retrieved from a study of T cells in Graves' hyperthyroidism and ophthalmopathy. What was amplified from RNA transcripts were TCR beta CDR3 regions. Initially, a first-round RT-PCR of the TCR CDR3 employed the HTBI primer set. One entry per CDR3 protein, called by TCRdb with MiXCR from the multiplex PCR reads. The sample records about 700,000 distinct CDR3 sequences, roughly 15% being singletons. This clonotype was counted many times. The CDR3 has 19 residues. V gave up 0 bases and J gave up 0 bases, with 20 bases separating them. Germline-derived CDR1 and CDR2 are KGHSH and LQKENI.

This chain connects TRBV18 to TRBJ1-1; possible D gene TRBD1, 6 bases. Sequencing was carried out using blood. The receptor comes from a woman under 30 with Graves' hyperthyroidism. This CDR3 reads CASSPPRFRVRGMNTEAFF. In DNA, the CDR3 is TGTGCCAGCTCACCACCCCGATTCCGGGTCAGGGGTATGAACACTGAAGCTTTCTTT.